The 6 T cell receptor beta chains reported below all come from one sample, sequenced in a study of T cell repertoires in cytomegalovirus infection. Their target antigens are unknown. TCRdb reprocessed the reads via MiXCR and lists one record per CDR3 protein. The top ten clones hold approximately 60% of a sample with 200,000 to 250,000 distinct CDR3 sequences, about 38% of them seen once. The specimen comprised CD8+ T cells from cultured PBMCs, sampled from culture after CMV antigen stimulation. The origin of the receptors is a human donor in good health (CMV status not recorded). Some clones in this sample may be carry-over from other donors' samples.

There are many counts of this clonotype. V usage is TRBV27 and J usage is TRBJ1-1; D ambiguous. V was trimmed by 0 bases and J by 6 bases, leaving 14 bases between them. Per the germline V gene, CDR1 is MNHEY and CDR2 is SMNVEV (reference sequence). CDR3 length: 15 residues. CDR3 DNA: TGTGCCAGCAGTTTATCGAAGTGGGGAAGGGCTGAAGCTTTCTTT. This sequence encodes CASSLSKWGRAEAFF.

This clonotype was seen a handful of times. This sequence joins TRBV7-6 and TRBJ2-7, with unresolved D. Looked up from germline, CDR1 is SGHVS and CDR2 is FNYEAQ. V dropped 5 bases and J dropped 5 bases, with 13 bases sitting between them. This CDR3 contains 13 residues. CDR3 region: CASSQARIDEQYF. In nucleotides, the CDR3 is TGTGCCAGCAGCCAAGCGCGGATCGACGAGCAGTACTTC.

The sample holds a few counts of this clonotype. The rearrangement links TRBV7-8 to TRBJ1-6; TRBD1 agrees at 7 bases. CDR1 and CDR2 (germline): SGHVS, FQNEAQ. Trimming took 7 bases from V and 7 from J; bases not matched to a gene: 7. This CDR3 has 14 residues. The CDR3 DNA is TGTGCCAGCACCCAGGGGGGTGGAAATTCACCCCTCCACTTT. Translating gives CASTQGGGNSPLHF.

This chain connects TRBV27 to TRBJ2-1, with 9 positions matching TRBD1. Germline loops: CDR1 MNHEY, CDR2 SMNVEV (reference sequence). V shed 4 bases and J 6 bases; nucleotides not matched to a gene: 7. CDR3 length: 15 residues. The CDR3 region is CASSYPGQGINEQFF. CDR3 nucleotides: TGTGCCAGCAGTTACCCGGGACAGGGCATCAATGAGCAGTTCTTC.

This sequence joins TRBV15 and TRBJ2-2, with 9 nucleotides matching TRBD1. The germline V gene encodes CDR1 LNHNV and CDR2 YYDKDF (reference sequence). J lost 9 bases, V lost 2 bases, and 10 bases had no gene match. CDR3 length: 16 amino acids. In nucleotides, the CDR3 is TGTGCCACCAGCAGACCCGGGACAGGGTCCGGCCGGGAGCTGTTTTTT. This gives the protein CATSRPGTGSGRELFF.

The chain is built from TRBV12-3 or TRBV12-4 and TRBJ2-1, with TRBD1 as a possible D gene (6 bases). The CDR3 covers 12 residues. Deletions cut 5 bases from V and 12 bases from J, with 14 bases between. CDR3 sequence (DNA): TGTGCCAGCAGTATGGGACAAACGGGGCAGTTCTTC. Its translation is CASSMGQTGQFF.